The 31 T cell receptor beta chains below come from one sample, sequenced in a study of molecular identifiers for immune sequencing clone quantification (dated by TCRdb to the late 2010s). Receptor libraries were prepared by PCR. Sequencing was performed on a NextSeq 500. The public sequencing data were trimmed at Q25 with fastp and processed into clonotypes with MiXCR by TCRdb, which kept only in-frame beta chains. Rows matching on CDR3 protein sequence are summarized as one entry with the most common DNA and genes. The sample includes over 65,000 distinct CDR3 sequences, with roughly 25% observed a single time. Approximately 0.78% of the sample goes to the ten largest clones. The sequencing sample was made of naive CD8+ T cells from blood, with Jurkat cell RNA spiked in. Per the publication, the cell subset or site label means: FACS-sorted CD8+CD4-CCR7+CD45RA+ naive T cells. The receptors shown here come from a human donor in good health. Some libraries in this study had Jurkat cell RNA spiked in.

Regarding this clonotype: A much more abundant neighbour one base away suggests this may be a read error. The CDR3 loop is CASPSTGLYTEAFF. The CDR3 DNA sequence: TGTGCCAGCCCATCTACAGGGTTATACACTGAAGCTTTCTTT. This chain links TRBV18 with TRBJ1-1, with a tentative D call TRBD1 (6 bases). The V end lost 8 bases, the J end lost 3 bases, and 16 bases lay between the germline ends. Germline CDR1 reads KGHSH; CDR2 reads LQKENI. The CDR3 contains 14 residues.

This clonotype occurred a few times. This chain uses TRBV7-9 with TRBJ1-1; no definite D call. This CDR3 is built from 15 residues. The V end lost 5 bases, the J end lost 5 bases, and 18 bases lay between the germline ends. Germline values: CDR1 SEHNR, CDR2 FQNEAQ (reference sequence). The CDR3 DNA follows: TGTGCCAGCAGCGTCGTCGGAGGACTTGGGACTGAAGCTTTCTTT. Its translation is CASSVVGGLGTEAFF. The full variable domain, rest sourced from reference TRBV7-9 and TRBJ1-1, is DTGVSQNPRHKITKRGQNVTFRCDPISEHNRLYWYRQTLGQGPEFLTYFQNEAQLEKSRLLSDRFSAERPKGSFSTLEIQRTEQGDSAMYLCASSVVGGLGTEAFFGQGTRLTVV.

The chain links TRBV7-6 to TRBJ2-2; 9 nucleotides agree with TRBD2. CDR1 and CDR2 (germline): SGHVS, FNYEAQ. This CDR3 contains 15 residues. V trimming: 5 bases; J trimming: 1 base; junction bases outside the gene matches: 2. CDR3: CASSKTSGNTGELFF. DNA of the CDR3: TGTGCCAGCAGCAAGACTAGCGGGAACACCGGGGAGCTGTTTTTT. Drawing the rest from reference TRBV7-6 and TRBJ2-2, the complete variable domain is GAGVSQSPRYKVTKRGQDVALRCDPISGHVSLYWYRQALGQGPEFLTYFNYEAQQDKSGLPNDRFSAERPEGSISTLTIQRTEQRDSAMYRCASSKTSGNTGELFFGEGSRLTVL.

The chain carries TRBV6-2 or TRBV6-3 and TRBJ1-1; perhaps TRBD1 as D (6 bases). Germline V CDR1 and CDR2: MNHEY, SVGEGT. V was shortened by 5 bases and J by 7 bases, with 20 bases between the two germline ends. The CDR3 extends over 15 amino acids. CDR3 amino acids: CASSQMFNRDREAFF. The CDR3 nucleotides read TGTGCCAGCAGTCAAATGTTCAACAGGGATCGTGAAGCTTTCTTT.

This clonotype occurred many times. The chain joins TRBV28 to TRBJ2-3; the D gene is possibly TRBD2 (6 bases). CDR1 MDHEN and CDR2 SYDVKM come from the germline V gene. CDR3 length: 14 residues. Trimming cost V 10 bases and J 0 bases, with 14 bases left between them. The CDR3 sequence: CAIGGATSTDTQYF. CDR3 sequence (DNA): TGTGCCATCGGGGGAGCAACTAGCACAGATACGCAGTATTTT. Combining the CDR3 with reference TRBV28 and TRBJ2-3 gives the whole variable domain DVKVTQSSRYLVKRTGEKVFLECVQDMDHENMFWYRQDPGLGLRLIYFSYDVKMKEKGDIPEGYSVSREKKERFSLILESASTNQTSMYLCAIGGATSTDTQYFGPGTRLTVL.

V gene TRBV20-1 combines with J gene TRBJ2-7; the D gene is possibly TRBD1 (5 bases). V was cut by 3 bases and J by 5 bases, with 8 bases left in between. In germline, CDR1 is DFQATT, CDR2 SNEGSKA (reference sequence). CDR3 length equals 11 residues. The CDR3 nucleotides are TGCAGTGCTAGGGACACGGACGAGCAGTACTTC. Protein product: CSARDTDEQYF.

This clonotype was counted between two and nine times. As DNA, the CDR3 is TGTGCCAGCAGGTCAGCCTCTAACTATGGCTACACCTTC. Protein: CASRSASNYGYTF. The chain is built from TRBV12-3 or TRBV12-4 and TRBJ1-2; no definite D call. V was pared by 6 bases and J by 0 bases, with 8 bases between. The CDR3 sequence is 13 residues long.

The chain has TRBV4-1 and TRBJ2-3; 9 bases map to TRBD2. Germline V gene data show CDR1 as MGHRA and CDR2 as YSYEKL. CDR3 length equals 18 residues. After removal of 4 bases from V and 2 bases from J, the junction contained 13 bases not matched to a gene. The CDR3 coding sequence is TGCGCCAGCAGCCGAAAAGCGGGGGGCCCTACCTCCACAGATACGCAGTATTTT. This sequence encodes CASSRKAGGPTSTDTQYF.

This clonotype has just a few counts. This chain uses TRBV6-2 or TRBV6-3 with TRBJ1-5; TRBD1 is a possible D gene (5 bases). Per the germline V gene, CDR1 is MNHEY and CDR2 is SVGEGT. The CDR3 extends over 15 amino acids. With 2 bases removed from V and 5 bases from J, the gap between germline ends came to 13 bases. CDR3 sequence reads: CASSYLQGGDQPQHF. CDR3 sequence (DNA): TGTGCCAGCAGTTACCTCCAGGGCGGCGATCAGCCCCAGCATTTT.

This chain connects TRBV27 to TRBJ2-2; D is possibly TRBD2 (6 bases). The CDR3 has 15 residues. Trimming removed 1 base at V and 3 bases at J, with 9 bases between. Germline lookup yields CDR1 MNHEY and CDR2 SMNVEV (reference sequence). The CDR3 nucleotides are TGTGCCAGCAGTTTATGGTCGGGGGACACCGGGGAGCTGTTTTTT. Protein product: CASSLWSGDTGELFF.

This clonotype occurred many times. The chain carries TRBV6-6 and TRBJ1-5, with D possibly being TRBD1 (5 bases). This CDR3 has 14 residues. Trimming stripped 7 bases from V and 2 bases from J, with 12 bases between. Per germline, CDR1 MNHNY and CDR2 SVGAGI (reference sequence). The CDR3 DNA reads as TGTGCCAGCACCCAGGGCGGCGGCAATCAGCCCCAGCATTTT. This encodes CASTQGGGNQPQHF.

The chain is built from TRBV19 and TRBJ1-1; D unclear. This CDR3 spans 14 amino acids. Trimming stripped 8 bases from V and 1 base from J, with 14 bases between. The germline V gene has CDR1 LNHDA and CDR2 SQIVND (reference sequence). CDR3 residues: CASGGPFSNTEAFF. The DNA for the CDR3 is TGTGCCAGTGGAGGCCCATTCTCGAACACTGAAGCTTTCTTT.

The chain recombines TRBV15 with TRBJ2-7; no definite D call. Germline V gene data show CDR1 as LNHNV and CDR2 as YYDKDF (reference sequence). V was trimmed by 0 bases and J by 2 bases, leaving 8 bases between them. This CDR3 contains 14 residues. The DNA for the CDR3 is TGTGCCACCAGCAGAGACAGGTTTACCTACGAGCAGTACTTC. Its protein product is CATSRDRFTYEQYF. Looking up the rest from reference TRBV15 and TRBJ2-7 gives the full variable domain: DAMVIQNPRYQVTQFGKPVTLSCSQTLNHNVMYWYQQKSSQAPKLLFHYYDKDFNNEADTPDNFQSRRPNTSFCFLDIRSPGLGDTAMYLCATSRDRFTYEQYFGPGTRLTVT.

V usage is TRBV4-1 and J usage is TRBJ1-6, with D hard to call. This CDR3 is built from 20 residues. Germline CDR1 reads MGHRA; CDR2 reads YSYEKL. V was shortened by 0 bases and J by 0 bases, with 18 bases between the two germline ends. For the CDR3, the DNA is TGCGCCAGCAGCCAAGATCGCAGCTTCTTTCTCAGCTCCTATAATTCACCCCTCCACTTT. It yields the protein CASSQDRSFFLSSYNSPLHF.

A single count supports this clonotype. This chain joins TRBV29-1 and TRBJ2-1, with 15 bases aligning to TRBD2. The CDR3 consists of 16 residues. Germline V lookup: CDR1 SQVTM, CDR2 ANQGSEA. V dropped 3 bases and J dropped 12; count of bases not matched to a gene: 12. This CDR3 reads CSVEPKGLAGGPAQFF. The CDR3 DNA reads TGCAGCGTTGAGCCCAAGGGACTAGCGGGAGGTCCCGCGCAGTTCTTC.

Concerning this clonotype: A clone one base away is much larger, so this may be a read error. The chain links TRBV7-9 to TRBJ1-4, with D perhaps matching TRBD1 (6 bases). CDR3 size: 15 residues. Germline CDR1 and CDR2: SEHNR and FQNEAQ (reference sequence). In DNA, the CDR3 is TGTGCCGGCAGTGAAGAGGGGGAGTTGTATGAAAAACTGTTTTTT. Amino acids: CAGSEEGELYEKLFF.

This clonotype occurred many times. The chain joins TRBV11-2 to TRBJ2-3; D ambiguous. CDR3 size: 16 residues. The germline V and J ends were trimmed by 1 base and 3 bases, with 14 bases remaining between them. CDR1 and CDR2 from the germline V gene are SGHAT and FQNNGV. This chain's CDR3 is CASSLVGTYLTDTQYF. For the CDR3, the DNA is TGTGCCAGCAGCTTAGTTGGAACATATTTGACAGATACGCAGTATTTT.

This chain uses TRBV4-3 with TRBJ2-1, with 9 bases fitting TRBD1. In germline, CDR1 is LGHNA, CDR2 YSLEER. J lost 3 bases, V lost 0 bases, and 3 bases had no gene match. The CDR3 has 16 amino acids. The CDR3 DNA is TGCGCCAGCAGCCAAGATTCGACAGGGGGCTACAATGAGCAGTTCTTC. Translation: CASSQDSTGGYNEQFF.

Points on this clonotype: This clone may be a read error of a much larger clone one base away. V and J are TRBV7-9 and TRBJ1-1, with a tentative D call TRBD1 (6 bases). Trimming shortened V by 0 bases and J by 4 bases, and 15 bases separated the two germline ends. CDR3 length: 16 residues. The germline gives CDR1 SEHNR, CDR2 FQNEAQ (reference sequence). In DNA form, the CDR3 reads TGTGCCAGCAGCTTAGCAGGGCAGGGGTTCGGCACTGAAGCTTTCTTT. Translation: CASSLAGQGFGTEAFF.

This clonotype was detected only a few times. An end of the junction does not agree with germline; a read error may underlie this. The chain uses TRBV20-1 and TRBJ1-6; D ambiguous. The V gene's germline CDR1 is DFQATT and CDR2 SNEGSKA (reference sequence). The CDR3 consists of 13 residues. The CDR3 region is CSPNPVLNSPLHF. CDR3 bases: TGCAGTCCGAACCCCGTCCTAAATTCGCCCCTCCACTTT.

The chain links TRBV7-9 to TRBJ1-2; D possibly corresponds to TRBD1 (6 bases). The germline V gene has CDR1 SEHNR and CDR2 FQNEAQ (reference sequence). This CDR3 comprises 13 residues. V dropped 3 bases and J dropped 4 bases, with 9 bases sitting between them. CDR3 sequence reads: CASSFTDSYGYTF. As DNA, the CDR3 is TGTGCCAGCAGCTTTACGGACAGCTATGGCTACACCTTC.

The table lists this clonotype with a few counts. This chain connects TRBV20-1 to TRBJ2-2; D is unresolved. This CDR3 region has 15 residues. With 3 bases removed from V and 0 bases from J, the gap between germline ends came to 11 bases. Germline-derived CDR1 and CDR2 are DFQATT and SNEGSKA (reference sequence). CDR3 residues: CSARPHNANTGELFF. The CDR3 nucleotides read TGCAGTGCTAGGCCCCACAACGCGAACACCGGGGAGCTGTTTTTT.

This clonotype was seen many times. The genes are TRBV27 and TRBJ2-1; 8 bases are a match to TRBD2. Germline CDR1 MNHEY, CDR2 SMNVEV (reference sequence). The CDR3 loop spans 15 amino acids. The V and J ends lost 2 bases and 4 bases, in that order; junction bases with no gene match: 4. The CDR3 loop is CASSLAGGPYNEQFF. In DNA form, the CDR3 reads TGTGCCAGCAGTTTAGCGGGGGGTCCTTACAATGAGCAGTTCTTC.

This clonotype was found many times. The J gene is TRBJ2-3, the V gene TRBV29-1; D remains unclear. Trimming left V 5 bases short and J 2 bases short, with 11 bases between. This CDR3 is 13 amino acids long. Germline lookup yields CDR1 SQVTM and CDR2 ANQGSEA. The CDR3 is CSVIWPITDTQYF. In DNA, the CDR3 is TGCAGCGTTATTTGGCCCATCACAGATACGCAGTATTTT.

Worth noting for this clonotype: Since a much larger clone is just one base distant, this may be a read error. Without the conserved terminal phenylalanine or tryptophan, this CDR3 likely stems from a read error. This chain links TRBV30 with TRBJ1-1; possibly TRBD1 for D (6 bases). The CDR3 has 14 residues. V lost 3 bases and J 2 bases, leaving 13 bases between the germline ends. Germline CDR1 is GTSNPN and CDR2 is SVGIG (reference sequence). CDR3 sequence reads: CAWSLGGFNTEAFL. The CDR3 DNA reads TGTGCCTGGAGCCTAGGGGGATTTAACACTGAAGCTTTCCTT.

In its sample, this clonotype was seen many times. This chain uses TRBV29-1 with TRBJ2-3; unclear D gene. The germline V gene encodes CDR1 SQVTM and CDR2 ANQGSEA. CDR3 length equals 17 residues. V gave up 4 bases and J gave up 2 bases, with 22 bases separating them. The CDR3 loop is CSVGILGLGPYTDTQYF. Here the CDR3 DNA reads TGCAGCGTTGGGATTTTAGGGCTAGGCCCCTACACAGATACGCAGTATTTT.

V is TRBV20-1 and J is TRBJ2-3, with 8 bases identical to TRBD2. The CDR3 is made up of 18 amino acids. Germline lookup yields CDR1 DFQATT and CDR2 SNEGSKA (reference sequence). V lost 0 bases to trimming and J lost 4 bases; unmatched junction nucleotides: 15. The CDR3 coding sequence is TGCAGTGCTAGAGAAGCAAGAAAAAGCGGGAGTAAAGCAGATACGCAGTATTTT. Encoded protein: CSAREARKSGSKADTQYF.

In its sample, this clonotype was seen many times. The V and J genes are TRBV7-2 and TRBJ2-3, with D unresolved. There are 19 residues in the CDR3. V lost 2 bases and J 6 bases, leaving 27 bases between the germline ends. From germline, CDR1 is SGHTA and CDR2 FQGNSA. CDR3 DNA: TGTGCCAGCAGCTTAAATTCTCGTCTGGGCCCCCCTAAGTTTGATACGCAGTATTTT. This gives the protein CASSLNSRLGPPKFDTQYF.

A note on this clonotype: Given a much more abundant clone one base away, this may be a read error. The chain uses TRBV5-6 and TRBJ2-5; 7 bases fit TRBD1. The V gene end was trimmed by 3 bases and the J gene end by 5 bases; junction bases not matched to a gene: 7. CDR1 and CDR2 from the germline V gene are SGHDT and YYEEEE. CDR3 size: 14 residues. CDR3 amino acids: CASSSSTGTETQYF. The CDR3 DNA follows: TGTGCCAGCAGCTCATCGACAGGGACGGAGACCCAGTACTTC.

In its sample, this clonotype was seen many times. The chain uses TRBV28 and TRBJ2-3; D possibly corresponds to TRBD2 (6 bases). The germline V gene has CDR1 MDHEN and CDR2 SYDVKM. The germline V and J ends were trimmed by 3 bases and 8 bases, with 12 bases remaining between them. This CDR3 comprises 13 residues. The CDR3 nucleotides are TGTGCCAGCAGTTTCGCCCAAGCGGGTACGCAGTATTTT. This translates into CASSFAQAGTQYF.

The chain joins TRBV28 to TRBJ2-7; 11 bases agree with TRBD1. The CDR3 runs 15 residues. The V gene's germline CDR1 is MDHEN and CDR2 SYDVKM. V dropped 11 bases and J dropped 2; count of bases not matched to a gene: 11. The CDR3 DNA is TGTGCCGGCCGCCCAAGGACAGGGGGCGCCTACGAGCAGTACTTC. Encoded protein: CAGRPRTGGAYEQYF.